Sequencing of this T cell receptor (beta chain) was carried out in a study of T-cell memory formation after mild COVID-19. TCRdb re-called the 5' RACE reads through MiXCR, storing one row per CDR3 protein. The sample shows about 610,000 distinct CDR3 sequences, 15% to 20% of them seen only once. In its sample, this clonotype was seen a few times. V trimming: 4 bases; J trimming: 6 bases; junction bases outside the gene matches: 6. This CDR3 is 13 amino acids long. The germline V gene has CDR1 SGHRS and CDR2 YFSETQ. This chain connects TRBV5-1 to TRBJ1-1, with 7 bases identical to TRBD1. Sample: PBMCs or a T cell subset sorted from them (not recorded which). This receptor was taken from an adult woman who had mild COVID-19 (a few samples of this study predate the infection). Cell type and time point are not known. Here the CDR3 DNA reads TGCGCCAGCAGCCCGACAGGGTTTGCTGAAGCTTTCTTT. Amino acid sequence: CASSPTGFAEAFF.